A single T cell receptor beta chain is shown here with its context. TCRdb's copy holds only in-frame clones and misses some; the assay was immunoSEQ multiplex PCR. The sample holds 100,000 to 150,000 clones, 75% to 90% seen once. This CDR3 is 14 amino acids long. The germline V gene encodes CDR1 GTSNPN and CDR2 SVGIG (reference sequence). Germline trimming cut 5 bases from V and 2 bases from J; bases unmatched to any gene: 5. This sample was included in a study of cytotoxic CD8 clonotypes in ibrutinib-treated CLL. In the study overall: Of the patients, 10 to 12 were relapsed/refractory, under 16 treatment-naive and 17 to 18 IGHV unmutated.

Sequenced here: PBMCs, sampled after 24 months of ibrutinib treatment. The J gene is TRBJ2-2, the V gene TRBV30, with 7 bases aligning to TRBD1. The source of this sequence is a human donor with chronic lymphocytic leukemia. The CDR3 bases are TGTGCCTGGGGGAGAGGGGGCAACACCGGGGAGCTGTTTTTT. It codes for CAWGRGGNTGELFF. The full variable domain, in which reference TRBV30 and TRBJ2-2 provide the parts outside the CDR3, is SQTIHQWPATLVQPVGSPLSLECTVEGTSNPNLYWYRQAAGRGLQLLFYSVGIGQISSEVPQNLSASRPQDRQFILSSKKLLLSDSGFYLCAWGRGGNTGELFFGEGSRLTVL.